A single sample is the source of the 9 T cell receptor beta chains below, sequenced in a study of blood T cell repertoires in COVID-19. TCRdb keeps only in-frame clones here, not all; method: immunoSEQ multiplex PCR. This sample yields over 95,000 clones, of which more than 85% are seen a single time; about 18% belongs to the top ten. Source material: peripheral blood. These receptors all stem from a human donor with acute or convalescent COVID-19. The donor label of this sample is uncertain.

The CDR3 loop reads CSASAKQANTDTQYF. The CDR3 bases are TGCAGTGCTAGTGCCAAACAAGCGAACACAGATACGCAGTATTTT. The chain combines TRBV20-1 with TRBJ2-3; the D is unclear. This CDR3 spans 15 amino acids. V was clipped by 3 bases and J by 2 bases, with 15 bases between them. CDR1 and CDR2 from the germline V gene are DFQATT and SNEGSKA (reference sequence).

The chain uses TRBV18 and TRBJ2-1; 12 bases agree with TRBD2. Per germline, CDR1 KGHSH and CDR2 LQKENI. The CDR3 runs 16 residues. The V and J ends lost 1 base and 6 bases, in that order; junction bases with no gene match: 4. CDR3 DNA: TGTGCCAGCTCACCACGCCTAGCGGGAGGGGCCAATGAGCAGTTCTTC. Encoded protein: CASSPRLAGGANEQFF.

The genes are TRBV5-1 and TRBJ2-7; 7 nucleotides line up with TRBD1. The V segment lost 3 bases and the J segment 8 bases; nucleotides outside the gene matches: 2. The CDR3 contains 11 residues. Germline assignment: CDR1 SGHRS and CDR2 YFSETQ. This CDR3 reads CASSSGGKQYF. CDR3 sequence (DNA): TGCGCCAGCAGCTCAGGGGGAAAGCAGTACTTC.

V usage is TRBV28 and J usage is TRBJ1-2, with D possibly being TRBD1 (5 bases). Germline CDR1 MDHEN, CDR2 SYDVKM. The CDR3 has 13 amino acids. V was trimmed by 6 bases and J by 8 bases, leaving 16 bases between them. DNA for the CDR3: TGTGCCAGCAGACAGGCTATCCTATGGGGCTACACCTTC. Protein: CASRQAILWGYTF.

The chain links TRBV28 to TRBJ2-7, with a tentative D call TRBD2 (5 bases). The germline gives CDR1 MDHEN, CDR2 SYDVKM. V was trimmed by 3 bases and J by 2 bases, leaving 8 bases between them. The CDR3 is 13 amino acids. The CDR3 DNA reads TGTGCCAGCAGTTTGGGGAGTCCCTACGAGCAGTACTTC. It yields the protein CASSLGSPYEQYF. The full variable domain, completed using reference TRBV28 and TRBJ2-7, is DVKVTQSSRYLVKRTGEKVFLECVQDMDHENMFWYRQDPGLGLRLIYFSYDVKMKEKGDIPEGYSVSREKKERFSLILESASTNQTSMYLCASSLGSPYEQYFGPGTRLTVT.

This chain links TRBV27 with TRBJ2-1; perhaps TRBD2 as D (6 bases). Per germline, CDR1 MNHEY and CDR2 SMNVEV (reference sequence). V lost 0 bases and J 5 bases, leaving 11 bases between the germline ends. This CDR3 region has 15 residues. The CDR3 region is CASSLSGGRDNEQFF. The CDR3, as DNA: TGTGCCAGCAGTTTATCCGGGGGTAGGGACAATGAGCAGTTCTTC.

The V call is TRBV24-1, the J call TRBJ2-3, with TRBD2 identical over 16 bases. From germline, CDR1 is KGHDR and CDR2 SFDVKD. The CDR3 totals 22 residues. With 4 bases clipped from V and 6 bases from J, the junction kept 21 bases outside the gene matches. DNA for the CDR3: TGTGCCACCAGTGACCCCTCCGGGACTAGCGGGAGGGCCGCAATGGGATGGGATACGCAGTATTTT. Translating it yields CATSDPSGTSGRAAMGWDTQYF.

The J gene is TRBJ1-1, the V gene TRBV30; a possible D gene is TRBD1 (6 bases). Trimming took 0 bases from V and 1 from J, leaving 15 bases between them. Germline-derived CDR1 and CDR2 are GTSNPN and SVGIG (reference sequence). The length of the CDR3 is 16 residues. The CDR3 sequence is CAWSVPYRVWNTEAFF. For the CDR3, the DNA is TGTGCCTGGAGTGTACCCTACAGGGTCTGGAACACTGAAGCTTTCTTT.

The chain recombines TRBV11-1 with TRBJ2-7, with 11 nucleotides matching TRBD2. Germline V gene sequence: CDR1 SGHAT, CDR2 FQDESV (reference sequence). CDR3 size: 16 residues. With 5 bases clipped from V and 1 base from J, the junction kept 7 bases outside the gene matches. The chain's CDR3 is CASSPRTSGSSYEQYF. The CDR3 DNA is TGTGCCAGCAGCCCCCGTACTAGCGGGAGTTCCTACGAGCAGTACTTC.